Listed below are T cell receptor beta chains from one sample, sequenced in a study of OX40 agonist ivuxolimab in advanced cancers. Produced via immunoSEQ multiplex PCR; TCRdb's table is partial and in-frame only. This sample has 65,000 to 100,000 clones, with about 85% found just once. Sample: CD4+ or CD8+ T cells sorted from blood, taken in a trial of the OX40 agonist ivuxolimab. All receptors come from an adult with an advanced solid tumor such as melanoma, head and neck, liver or kidney cancer. The CDR3 runs from the conserved cysteine through the conserved F or W. Each record gives: D gene, J gene, V gene, clone size, CDR3 protein, CDR3 DNA. The D gene is left open where the match is weak. Part of the rows lack a size; the others show once, few, many or a class for expanded clones.

D: TRBD2; J: TRBJ2-3; V: TRBV19; size: few; CDR3: CASSIGAGEADTQYF; DNA: TGTGCCAGTAGTATAGGGGCGGGAGAGGCAGATACGCAGTATTTT
D: -; J: TRBJ1-2; V: TRBV30; size: -; CDR3: CAWSFEGRYDNEGYTF; DNA: TGTGCCTGGAGTTTCGAGGGCCGGTACGACAATGAGGGCTACACCTTC
D: -; J: TRBJ2-5; V: TRBV2; size: -; CDR3: CASSQIQETQYF; DNA: TGTGCCAGCAGTCAGATCCAAGAGACCCAGTACTTC
D: -; J: TRBJ1-1; V: TRBV5-1; size: -; CDR3: CASSVTGNTEAFF; DNA: TGCGCCAGCAGCGTAACAGGGAACACTGAAGCTTTCTTT
D: TRBD1; J: TRBJ2-7; V: TRBV27; size: -; CDR3: CASSWDSRYEQYF; DNA: TGTGCCAGCAGTTGGGACAGCCGCTACGAGCAGTACTTC
D: TRBD2; J: TRBJ2-7; V: TRBV2; size: -; CDR3: CASSWAGGPHEQYF; DNA: TGTGCCAGCAGTTGGGCGGGAGGGCCGCACGAGCAGTACTTC
D: -; J: TRBJ1-4; V: TRBV20-1; size: few; CDR3: CSALAEKLFF; DNA: TGCAGTGCCCTTGCTGAAAAACTGTTTTTT
D: -; J: TRBJ2-1; V: TRBV4-1; size: -; CDR3: CASSQGEGRTPLNEQFF; DNA: TGCGCCAGCAGCCAGGGAGAAGGGAGAACCCCCCTCAATGAGCAGTTCTTC
D: -; J: TRBJ2-7; V: TRBV2; size: -; CDR3: CASRSDTPHEQYF; DNA: TGTGCCAGCAGATCGGACACCCCTCACGAGCAGTACTTC
D: -; J: TRBJ2-3; V: TRBV2; size: few; CDR3: CASSPSTDTQYF; DNA: TGTGCCAGCAGCCCCTCCACAGATACGCAGTATTTT
D: TRBD1; J: TRBJ1-1; V: TRBV6-4; size: -; CDR3: CASSPQGQGAEAFF; DNA: TGTGCCAGCAGCCCACAGGGGCAGGGGGCTGAAGCTTTCTTT
D: TRBD1; J: TRBJ2-1; V: TRBV6-6; size: -; CDR3: CASSRGTGLGYNEQFF; DNA: TGTGCCAGCAGCCGAGGGACAGGGTTAGGGTACAATGAGCAGTTCTTC
D: -; J: TRBJ2-5; V: TRBV30; size: -; CDR3: CAWRPGMGEFETQYF; DNA: TGTGCCTGGAGGCCAGGGATGGGGGAGTTTGAGACCCAGTACTTC
D: -; J: TRBJ1-1; V: TRBV7-8; size: -; CDR3: CASSLVPNTEAFF; DNA: TGTGCCAGCAGCTTAGTCCCGAACACTGAAGCTTTCTTT
D: -; J: TRBJ2-6; V: TRBV6-4; size: -; CDR3: CASSEGGPSGANVLTF; DNA: TGTGCCAGCAGTGAAGGGGGGCCGTCTGGGGCCAACGTCCTGACTTTC
D: -; J: TRBJ2-1; V: TRBV6-1; size: -; CDR3: CASSSSRYEQFF; DNA: TGTGCCAGCAGTTCCAGTCGGTATGAGCAGTTCTTC